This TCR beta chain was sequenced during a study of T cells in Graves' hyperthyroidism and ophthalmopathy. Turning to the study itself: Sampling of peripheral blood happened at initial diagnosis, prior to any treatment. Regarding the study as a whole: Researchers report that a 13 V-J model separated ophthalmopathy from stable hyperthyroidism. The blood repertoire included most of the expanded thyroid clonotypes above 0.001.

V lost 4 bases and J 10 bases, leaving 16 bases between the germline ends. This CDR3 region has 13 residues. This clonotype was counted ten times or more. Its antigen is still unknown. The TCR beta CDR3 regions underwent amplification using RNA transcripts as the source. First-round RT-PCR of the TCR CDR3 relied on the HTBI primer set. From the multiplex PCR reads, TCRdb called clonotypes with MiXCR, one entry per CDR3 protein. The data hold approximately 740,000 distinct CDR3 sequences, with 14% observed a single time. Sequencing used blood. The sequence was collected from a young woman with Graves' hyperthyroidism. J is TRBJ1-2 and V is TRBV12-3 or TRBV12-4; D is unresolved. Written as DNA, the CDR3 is TGTGCCAGCAGTTCAACACCTAATGGGAACTACACCTTC. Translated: CASSSTPNGNYTF.